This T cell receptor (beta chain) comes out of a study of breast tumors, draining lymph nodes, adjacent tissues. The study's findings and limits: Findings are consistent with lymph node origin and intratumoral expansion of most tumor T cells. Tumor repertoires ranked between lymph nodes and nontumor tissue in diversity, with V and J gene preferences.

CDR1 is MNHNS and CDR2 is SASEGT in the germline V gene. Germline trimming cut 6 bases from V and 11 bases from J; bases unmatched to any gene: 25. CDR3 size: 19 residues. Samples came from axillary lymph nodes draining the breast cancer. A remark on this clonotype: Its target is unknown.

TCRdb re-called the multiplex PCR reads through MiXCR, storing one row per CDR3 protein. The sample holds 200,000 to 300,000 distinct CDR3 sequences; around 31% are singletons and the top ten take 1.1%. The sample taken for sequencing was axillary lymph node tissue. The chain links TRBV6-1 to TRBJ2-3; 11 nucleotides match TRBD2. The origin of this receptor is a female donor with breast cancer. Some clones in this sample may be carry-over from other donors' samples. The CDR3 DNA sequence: TGTGCCAGCAGCTTCCCGATTCAGACTAGCGGGACCACCTACAATGAGCAGTATTTT. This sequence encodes CASSFPIQTSGTTYNEQYF.